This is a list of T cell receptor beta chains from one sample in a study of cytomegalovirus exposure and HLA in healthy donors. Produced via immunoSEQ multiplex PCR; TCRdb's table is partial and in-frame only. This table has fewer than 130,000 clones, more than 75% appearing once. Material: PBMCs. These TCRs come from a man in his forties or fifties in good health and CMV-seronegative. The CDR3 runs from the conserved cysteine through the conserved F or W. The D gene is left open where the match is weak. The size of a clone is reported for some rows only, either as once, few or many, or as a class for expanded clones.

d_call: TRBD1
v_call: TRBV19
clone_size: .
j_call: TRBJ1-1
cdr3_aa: CASSPLPRQGSEAFF
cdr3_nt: TGTGCCAGTAGTCCTCTCCCTCGACAGGGATCTGAAGCTTTCTTT

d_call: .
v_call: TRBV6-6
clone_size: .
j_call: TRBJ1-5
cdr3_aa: CASSRGVSQPQHF
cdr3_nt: TGTGCCAGCAGTCGAGGAGTATCTCAGCCCCAGCATTTT

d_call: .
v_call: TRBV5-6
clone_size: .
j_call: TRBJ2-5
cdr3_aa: CASSSQGSQETQYF
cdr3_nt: TGTGCCAGCAGTTCACAGGGTTCACAAGAGACCCAGTACTTC

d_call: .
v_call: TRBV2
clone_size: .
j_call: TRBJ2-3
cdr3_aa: CASSRTEDKDTQYF
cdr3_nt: TGTGCCAGCAGTCGGACGGAGGATAAGGATACGCAGTATTTT

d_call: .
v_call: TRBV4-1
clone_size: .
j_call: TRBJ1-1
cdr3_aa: CASSQEDTDEAFF
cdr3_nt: TGCGCCAGCAGCCAAGAGGACACAGACGAAGCTTTCTTT

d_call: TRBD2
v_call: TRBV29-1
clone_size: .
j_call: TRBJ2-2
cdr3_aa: CSVAASKNRASGGYLNTGELFF
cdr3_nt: TGCAGCGTTGCTGCCTCTAAGAATAGGGCTAGCGGGGGGTATCTGAACACCGGGGAGCTGTTTTTT

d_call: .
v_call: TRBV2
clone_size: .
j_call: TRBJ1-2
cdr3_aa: CASSERGTNYGYTF
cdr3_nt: TGTGCCAGCAGTGAAAGGGGGACTAACTATGGCTACACCTTC

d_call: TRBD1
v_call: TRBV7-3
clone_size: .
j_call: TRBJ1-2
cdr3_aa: CASGGQGYGYTF
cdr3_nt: TGTGCCTCCGGAGGACAGGGATACGGCTACACCTTC

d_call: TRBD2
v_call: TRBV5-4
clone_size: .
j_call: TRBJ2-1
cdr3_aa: CASSVAGGYYNEQFF
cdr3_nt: TGTGCCAGCAGCGTAGCGGGGGGGTACTACAATGAGCAGTTCTTC

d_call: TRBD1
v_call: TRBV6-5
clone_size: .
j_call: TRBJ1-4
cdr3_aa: CASTKQGSYEKLFF
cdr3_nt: TGTGCCAGCACCAAACAGGGGTCCTATGAAAAACTGTTTTTT

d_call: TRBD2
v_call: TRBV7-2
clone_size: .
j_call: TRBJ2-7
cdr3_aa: CASSLVMSSGYEQYF
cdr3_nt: TGTGCCAGCAGCTTAGTTATGTCTAGCGGCTACGAGCAGTACTTC

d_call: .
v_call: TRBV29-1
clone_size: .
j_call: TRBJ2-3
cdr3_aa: CSAQGTLTVSDTQYF
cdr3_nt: TGCAGCGCCCAAGGGACTCTTACGGTGTCAGATACGCAGTATTTT

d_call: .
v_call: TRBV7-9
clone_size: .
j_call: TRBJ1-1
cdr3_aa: CASSFLTEGTEAFF
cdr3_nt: TGTGCCAGCAGCTTCTTGACCGAGGGAACTGAAGCTTTCTTT

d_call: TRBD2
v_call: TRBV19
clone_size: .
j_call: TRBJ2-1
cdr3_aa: CASSTYGGSSYNEQFF
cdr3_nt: TGTGCCAGTAGTACCTACGGCGGGAGCTCCTACAATGAGCAGTTCTTC

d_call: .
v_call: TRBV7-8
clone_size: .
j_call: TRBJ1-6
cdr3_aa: CASSLGAGGSPLHF
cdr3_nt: TGTGCCAGCAGCTTAGGTGCGGGCGGTTCACCCCTCCACTTT

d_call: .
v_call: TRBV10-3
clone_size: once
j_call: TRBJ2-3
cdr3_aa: CAITLTPTDTQYF
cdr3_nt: TGTGCCATTACATTAACCCCCACAGATACGCAGTATTTT

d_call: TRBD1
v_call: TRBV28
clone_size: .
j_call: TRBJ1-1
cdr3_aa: CASSFSGTVNTEAFF
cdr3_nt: TGTGCCAGCAGTTTCTCGGGGACAGTGAACACTGAAGCTTTCTTT

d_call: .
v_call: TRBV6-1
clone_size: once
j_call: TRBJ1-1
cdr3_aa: CASSEALQAMNTEAFF
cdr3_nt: TGTGCCAGCAGTGAAGCTCTACAGGCCATGAACACTGAAGCTTTCTTT

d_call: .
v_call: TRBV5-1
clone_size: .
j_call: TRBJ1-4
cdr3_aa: CASSFSGVNEKLFF
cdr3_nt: TGCGCCAGCAGCTTTTCAGGGGTTAATGAAAAACTGTTTTTT

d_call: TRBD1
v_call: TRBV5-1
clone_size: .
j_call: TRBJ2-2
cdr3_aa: CASSLSLGQGFFAGELFF
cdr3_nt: TGCGCCAGCAGCCTAAGCCTGGGACAGGGCTTTTTCGCCGGGGAGCTGTTTTTT

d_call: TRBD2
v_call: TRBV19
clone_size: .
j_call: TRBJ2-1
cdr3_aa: CASRTSGGANNEQFF
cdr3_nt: TGTGCCAGTAGGACTAGCGGGGGGGCAAACAATGAGCAGTTCTTC

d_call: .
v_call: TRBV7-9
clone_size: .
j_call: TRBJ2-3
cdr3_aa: CASSLSPDTQYF
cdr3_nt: TGTGCCAGCAGCCTCTCCCCAGATACGCAGTATTTT

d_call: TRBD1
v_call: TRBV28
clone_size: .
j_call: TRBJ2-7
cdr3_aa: CASSTTRQGPNYEQYF
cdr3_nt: TGTGCCAGCAGTACGACGCGACAGGGACCAAACTACGAGCAGTACTTC

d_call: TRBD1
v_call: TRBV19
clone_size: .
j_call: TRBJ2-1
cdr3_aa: CASHGQGGNEQFF
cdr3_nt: TGTGCCAGCCATGGACAGGGGGGCAATGAGCAGTTCTTC

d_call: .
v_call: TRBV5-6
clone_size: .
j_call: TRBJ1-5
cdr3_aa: CASSLTGNQPQHF
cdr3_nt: TGTGCCAGCAGCTTGACAGGGAATCAGCCCCAGCATTTT

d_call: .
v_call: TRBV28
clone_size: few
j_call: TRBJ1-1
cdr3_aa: CASDGARANTEAFF
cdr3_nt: TGTGCCAGCGATGGAGCCAGAGCGAACACTGAAGCTTTCTTT

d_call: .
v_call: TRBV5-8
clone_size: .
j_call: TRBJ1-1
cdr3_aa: CASSLALTENTEAFF
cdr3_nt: TGTGCCAGCAGCTTGGCGTTGACAGAGAACACTGAAGCTTTCTTT

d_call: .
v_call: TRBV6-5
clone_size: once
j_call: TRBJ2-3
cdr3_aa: CASSYIGQSTDTQYF
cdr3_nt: TGTGCCAGCAGTTACATAGGACAGTCGACAGATACGCAGTATTTT

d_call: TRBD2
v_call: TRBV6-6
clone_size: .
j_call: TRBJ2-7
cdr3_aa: CASSYGLAGNSYEQYF
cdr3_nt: TGTGCCAGCAGCTACGGTCTAGCGGGGAACTCCTACGAGCAGTACTTC

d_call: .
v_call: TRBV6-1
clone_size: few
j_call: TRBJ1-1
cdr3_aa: CASTPSRGNTEAFF
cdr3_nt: TGTGCCAGCACCCCGTCCAGGGGGAACACTGAAGCTTTCTTT

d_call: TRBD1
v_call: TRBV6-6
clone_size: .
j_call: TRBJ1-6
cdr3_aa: CASTVDRGYSPLHF
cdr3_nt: TGTGCCAGTACAGTGGACAGGGGGTATTCACCCCTCCACTTT

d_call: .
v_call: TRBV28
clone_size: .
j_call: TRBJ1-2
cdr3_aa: CATEDRRTSRYTF
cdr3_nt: TGTGCCACCGAAGACAGGCGTACCAGCCGCTACACCTTC

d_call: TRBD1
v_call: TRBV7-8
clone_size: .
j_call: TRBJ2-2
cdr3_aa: CASSPPGQGLTGELFF
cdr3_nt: TGTGCCAGCAGCCCTCCGGGACAGGGTCTGACCGGGGAGCTGTTTTTT

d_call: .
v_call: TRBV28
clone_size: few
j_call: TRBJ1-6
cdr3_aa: CASRAVGDTFPPLHF
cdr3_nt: TGTGCCAGCAGGGCGGTGGGGGACACCTTCCCACCCCTCCACTTT

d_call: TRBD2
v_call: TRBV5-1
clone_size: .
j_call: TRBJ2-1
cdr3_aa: CASSLELAGGFNEQFF
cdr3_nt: TGCGCCAGCAGCCTAGAACTAGCGGGGGGGTTCAATGAGCAGTTCTTC

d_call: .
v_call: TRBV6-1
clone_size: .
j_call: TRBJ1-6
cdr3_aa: CASSGESSYNSPLHF
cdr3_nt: TGTGCCAGCAGTGGCGAGAGCTCCTATAATTCACCCCTCCACTTT

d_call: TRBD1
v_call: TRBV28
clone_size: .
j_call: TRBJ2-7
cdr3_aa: CASRPTGNSYEQYF
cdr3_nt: TGTGCCAGCAGGCCGACAGGGAACTCCTACGAGCAGTACTTC

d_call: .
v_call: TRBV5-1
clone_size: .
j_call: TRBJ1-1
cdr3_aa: CASSDEAGFAQRGGTEAFF
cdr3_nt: TGCGCCAGCAGCGACGAGGCCGGTTTCGCCCAAAGGGGGGGCACTGAAGCTTTCTTT

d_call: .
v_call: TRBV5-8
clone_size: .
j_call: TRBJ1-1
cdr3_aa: CASSLLIRGANTEAFF
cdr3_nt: TGTGCCAGCAGCTTGTTGATCCGGGGGGCGAATACTGAAGCTTTCTTT

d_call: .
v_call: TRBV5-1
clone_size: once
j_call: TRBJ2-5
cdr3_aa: CASSTETWGPETQYF
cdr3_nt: TGCGCCAGCAGCACCGAGACCTGGGGCCCAGAGACCCAGTACTTC

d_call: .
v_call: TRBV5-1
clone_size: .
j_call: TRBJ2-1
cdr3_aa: CASSLGHQGPSEQFF
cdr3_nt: TGCGCCAGCAGCTTGGGTCACCAGGGGCCAAGTGAGCAGTTCTTC

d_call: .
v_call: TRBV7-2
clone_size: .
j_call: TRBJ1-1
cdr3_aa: CASSLDGIYEAFF
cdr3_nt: TGTGCCAGCAGCTTAGACGGGATTTATGAAGCTTTCTTT

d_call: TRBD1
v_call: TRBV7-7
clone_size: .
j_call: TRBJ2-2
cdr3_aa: CASSPILQGATGELFF
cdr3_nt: TGTGCCAGCAGCCCGATTCTACAGGGGGCGACCGGGGAGCTGTTTTTT

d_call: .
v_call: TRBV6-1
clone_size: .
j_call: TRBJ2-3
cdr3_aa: CASSEESGLLYTDTQYF
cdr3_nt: TGTGCCAGCAGTGAAGAAAGTGGACTTTTATACACAGATACGCAGTATTTT

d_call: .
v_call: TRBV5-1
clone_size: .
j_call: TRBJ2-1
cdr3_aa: CASSLGGGSSYNEQFF
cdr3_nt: TGCGCCAGCAGCTTAGGGGGGGGGAGCTCCTACAATGAGCAGTTCTTC

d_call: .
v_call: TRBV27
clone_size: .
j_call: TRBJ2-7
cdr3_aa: CASSLTGEGYYEQYF
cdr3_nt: TGTGCCAGCAGTTTAACGGGAGAGGGGTACTACGAGCAGTACTTC

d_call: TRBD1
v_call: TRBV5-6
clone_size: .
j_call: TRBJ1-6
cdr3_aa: CASSNLGWDRGDSPLHF
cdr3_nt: TGTGCCAGCAGCAACCTCGGCTGGGACAGGGGTGATTCACCCCTCCACTTT

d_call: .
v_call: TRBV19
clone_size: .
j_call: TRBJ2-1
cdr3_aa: CASSVRNEQFF
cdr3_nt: TGTGCCAGTAGTGTACGGAATGAGCAGTTCTTC

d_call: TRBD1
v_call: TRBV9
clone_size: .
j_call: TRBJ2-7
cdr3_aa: CASSPRTGGYEQYF
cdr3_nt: TGTGCCAGCAGCCCACGGACAGGGGGCTACGAGCAGTACTTC

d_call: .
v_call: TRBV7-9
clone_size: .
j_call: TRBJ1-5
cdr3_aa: CASSAGEPQHF
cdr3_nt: TGTGCCAGCAGCGCGGGTGAGCCCCAGCATTTT

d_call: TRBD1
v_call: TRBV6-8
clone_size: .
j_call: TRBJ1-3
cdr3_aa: CASSRGTGTTIRNSGNTIYF
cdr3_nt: TGTGCCAGCAGCCGTGGGACAGGGACTACCATACGGAACTCTGGAAACACCATATATTTT

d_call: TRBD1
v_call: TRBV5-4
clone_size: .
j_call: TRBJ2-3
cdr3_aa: CASSLGDRGGTDTQYF
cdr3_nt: TGTGCCAGCAGCTTGGGGGACAGGGGAGGAACAGATACGCAGTATTTT

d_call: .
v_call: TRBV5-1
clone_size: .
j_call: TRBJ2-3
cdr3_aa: CASSSGQIHTQYF
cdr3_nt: TGCGCCAGCAGCTCCGGACAGATCCATACGCAGTATTTT

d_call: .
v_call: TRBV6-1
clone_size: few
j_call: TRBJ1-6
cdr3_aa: CASSEGLINSPLHF
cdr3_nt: TGTGCCAGCAGTGAGGGACTGATAAATTCACCCCTCCACTTT